This T cell receptor beta chain appears in the sequencing data of a study of T-cell memory formation after mild COVID-19. Study findings and constraints: Day 15 to 85 contracting clones showed balanced CD4/CD8; later expanders leaned CD4+. Some clones that responded turned up in pre-infection memory, which suggests that cross-reactive memory joined in.

V lost 4 bases to trimming and J lost 12 bases; unmatched junction nucleotides: 6. This CDR3 spans 11 amino acids. Per the germline V gene, CDR1 is KGHSH and CDR2 is LQKENI. A few counts support this clonotype. The target antigen is unknown. Constant-segment primers served in 5'RACE that generated TCR alpha and TCR beta cDNA libraries bearing sample barcodes and UMIs. TCRdb processed the 5' RACE reads anew with MiXCR; each CDR3 protein has one entry. This sample carries 450,000 to 650,000 distinct CDR3 sequences, approximately 21% of them seen once, and the ten largest clones take approximately 8.4%. Input material: PBMCs or a T cell subset sorted from them (not recorded which). The V and J genes are TRBV18 and TRBJ2-7; 7 bases fit TRBD2. The clonotype comes from an adult woman who had mild COVID-19 (a few samples of this study predate the infection). Cell type and time point are not known. The CDR3 spells CASSREGSWYF. CDR3 bases: TGTGCCAGCTCACGGGAGGGAAGTTGGTACTTC.